A single TCR beta chain is shown here with its context. The table lists this clonotype with a few counts. There is no known antigen for this receptor. Base quality data are lacking; no much larger clone is found one base away. The CDR3 covers 17 residues, taking in both the cysteine and the phenylalanine. Just the 51-base CDR3 DNA is kept, in frame starting at base 1. Compared with germline, V lacks 1 base and J lacks 7 bases; bases without a gene match: 11. The germline V gene sets CDR1 to SGHTA and CDR2 to FQGNSA. These data come from a study of blood T cells in healthy people across ages (dated by TCRdb to about 2015). In the study overall: In model experiments, roughly one uniquely barcoded TCR beta cDNA molecule per two T cells was captured by template switching. Using the same blood draw, the study looked at two additional independent replicas of 1 million unique cDNA reads for two donors, one aged 18 to 29 and the other aged 80 or older. The donors were divided into four age groups: young (average around 16 years), middle-aged (around 41), aged (approximately 62) and long-lived (roughly 88). The study measured age-related changes in TCR beta repertoire diversity using deep sequencing normalized with unique cDNA molecular identifiers.

The full study reports these points: The percentage of naive T cells measured by flow cytometry correlated strongly with observed TCR beta diversity. Estimates of total diversity from one million sequenced T cells were regarded as lower bounds and underestimates. Because donor CMV infection status was unknown, age-related changes in expanded clonotypes were potentially confounded. Observed TCR beta diversity per million T cells fell roughly linearly with age, and a significant reduction was already apparent by age roughly 40. Compared with the aged group, the long-lived group had more naive CD4+ T cells, fewer expanded clones and increased TCR diversity, a pattern suggesting age selection. Conclusive comparison of naive and antigen-experienced compartments was prevented by the profiling of bulk unsorted PBMCs.

The donors were 40 or so Caucasian individuals from Russia, aged roughly 6 to 100 years, who were systemically healthy. Roughly 10 milliliters of peripheral blood were drawn from each donor into EDTA-treated Vacutainer tubes. Ficoll-Paque density-gradient centrifugation was used to isolate PBMCs, with at least 7 million obtained per sample. Trizol reagent was used to extract total RNA from the PBMCs, yielding at least 5 micrograms per sample. Naive CD45RAhigh/CD27high T cell percentages were measured by flow cytometry on a PBMC aliquot from every donor. Receptor libraries were prepared by 5' RACE. The sequencing machine was an Illumina HiSeq 2500. The second PCR ran for roughly 7 to 12 cycles and used a J-beta primer mix along with a sample-barcoded 5' primer. A unique molecular identifier was introduced onto each TCR beta cDNA molecule by a template-switch 5' adaptor carrying 12 random nucleotides. Each sample yielded at least 3 million CDR3-containing paired-end reads. First-strand cDNA was synthesized from all RNA with the Mint cDNA synthesis kit, primed by a TRBC-specific oligonucleotide. All cDNA was treated with uracil-DNA glycosylase and then went through a first 18-cycle PCR with the universal primers M1SS and BC2_uni_R. The paper's data handling went like this. For normalization, 1 million high-quality reads were randomly selected from each sample, with every read carrying a distinct molecular identifier. Reads sharing molecular identifiers were discarded rather than binned into consensus sequences. MiTCR, with a Q25 quality threshold and the strictest error-elimination algorithm, was used for CDR3 identification, clonotype clustering and error correction. A nonparametric unseen species model with Euler transformation was used to estimate a lower bound on total TCR beta diversity. TCRdb cleaned the public reads at Q25 with fastp, built clones with MiXCR and kept in-frame beta chains. Every distinct CDR3 protein forms one entry, paired with its most common genes and DNA. The V and J calls shown here were made by TCRdb, not taken from the authors' results. The sample data list around 520,000 distinct CDR3 sequences, and roughly a quarter of these were observed just once. The ten largest make up 3% to 4.5% of the sample.

These same data were also listed under a study on T cells of mothers and their children. According to the second study: Donors were nine systemically healthy Caucasian individuals: three mothers and their six children. cDNA synthesis used all of the extracted RNA, with 1.5 ug of RNA in each 15 ul reaction. In the second PCR, the M1S primer added sample barcodes and 2-4 random nucleotides. Each mother yielded over 9 million TCR beta CDR3 reads and each child 2.5 million to 3 million reads. In both related and unrelated pairs, thymic selection shapes the output of TCR recombination in a similar way, with inherited differences having only a minor effect. Normalized repertoire overlap in related mother-child pairs was always slightly higher than in unrelated mother-child pairs, but the difference was never significant. With a sensitivity of 90 to 100 clones per million clonotypes, no persistent microchimeric T cell clones were detected. In the study, deep NGS was used to compare the TCR beta repertoires of mothers and children, and features distinguishing related mother-child pairs from unrelated individuals were sought. The mean age was about 38 +/- 4 years for the mothers and about 10 +/- 4 years for the children. After adapter ligation was performed with NEBNext reagents, the libraries were sequenced on an Illumina HiSeq 2000 with 100+100 nt paired-end reads. Mother and child libraries were prepared a month apart and sequenced in separate runs to prevent cross-contamination. Each donor had between roughly 500,000 and 2,100,000 distinct TCR beta clonotypes identified. Naive TCR beta clonotypes were estimated from low-frequency clonotypes matched to each donor's FACS-determined naive share, without sorting.

The clonotype was recovered from a boy between 2 and 10 years old in good health. The chain is encoded by TRBV7-2 joined to TRBJ2-2; 8 junctional bases match TRBD2. Sequenced: blood. The DNA sequence follows: TGTGCCAGCAGCTTAGTGGGAGCCGGACTAGCCGGCGGGGAGCTGTTTTTT. Its translation is CASSLVGAGLAGGELFF.